The T cell receptor beta chain under discussion was sequenced for a study of CD8 T cells in ankylosing spondylitis. Study results and caveats: As reported, disease-linked clones showed significant enrichment in matched ankylosing spondylitis synovial fluid. Characteristic of ankylosing spondylitis blood, it appeared, was a TCR beta motif comprising several highly homologous variants. Disease-associated clonotypes exhibited CD8+ identity and were relatively infrequent in peripheral blood.

Quantitative molecular-barcoded 5'-RACE generated the TCR beta libraries. TCRdb ran MiXCR on the 5' RACE reads and lists one entry per CDR3 protein. Counted here are a few hundred thousand distinct CDR3 sequences, approximately 20% occurring once; the ten biggest clones make up roughly a sixth. As to this clonotype: No antigen is known for it.

This TCR was recovered from a male donor with ankylosing spondylitis. Material for sequencing was blood, either unsorted or a sorted T cell fraction (not recorded which).

CDR3 in amino acids: CASSPEIGTNEQFF. In DNA, the CDR3 is TGTGCCAGCAGCCCAGAGATTGGTACGAATGAGCAGTTCTTC. This chain joins TRBV7-2 and TRBJ2-1, with D unclear. Trimming shortened V by 5 bases and J by 7 bases, and 15 bases separated the two germline ends. The germline CDR1 and CDR2 sequences are SGHTA and FQGNSA. CDR3 length: 14 residues.